These 18 T cell receptor beta chains originate from one sample sequenced in a study of patients and donors after allogeneic stem cell transplantation. TCRdb used MiXCR to reprocess the RT-PCR reads, holding one entry per CDR3 protein. The profile shows some 880,000 distinct CDR3 sequences, more than 15% of them singletons. The specimen sequenced was blood, either unsorted or a sorted T cell fraction (not recorded which). Source of these receptors: a human donor who was either an allogeneic HSCT recipient or a stem cell or donor lymphocyte infusion donor (not recorded which). It is not recorded whose cells these are; they may come from a transplant donor.

This clonotype showed up just a few times. V is TRBV5-5 and J is TRBJ2-1, with D possibly matching TRBD1 (5 bases). Germline CDR1 is SGHKS and CDR2 is YYEKEE (reference sequence). This CDR3 has 15 amino acids. V was shortened by 4 bases and J by 4 bases, with 15 bases between the two germline ends. The CDR3 nucleotides are TGTGCCAGCAGCCCCCCCCGACAGAGTTACAATGAGCAGTTCTTC. It encodes CASSPPRQSYNEQFF.

This chain connects TRBV12-3 or TRBV12-4 to TRBJ2-7, with D tentatively TRBD2 (5 bases). The CDR3 consists of 14 residues. V was trimmed by 5 bases and J by 3 bases, leaving 14 bases between them. CDR3 bases: TGTGCCAGCAGTCTGAGGACTGGAAACTACGAGCAGTACTTC. Translation gives CASSLRTGNYEQYF.

The chain couples TRBV5-1 to TRBJ1-1, with D maybe TRBD1 (5 bases). Looked up from germline, CDR1 is SGHRS and CDR2 is YFSETQ. V was shortened by 2 bases and J by 10 bases, with 18 bases between the two germline ends. The CDR3 length is 14 residues. CDR3 loop: CASSFGREAPGAFF. The CDR3 coding sequence is TGCGCCAGCAGCTTTGGCAGGGAGGCCCCAGGAGCTTTCTTT.

The rearrangement uses TRBV2 and TRBJ2-3; D is perhaps TRBD2 (6 bases). With 7 bases removed from V and 3 bases from J, the gap between germline ends came to 14 bases. Germline loops: CDR1 SNHLY, CDR2 FYNNEI. The CDR3 runs 14 residues. CDR3 sequence: CASTAQGGTDTQYF. The CDR3 nucleotides read TGTGCCAGCACGGCCCAGGGAGGAACAGATACGCAGTATTTT. Using reference TRBV2 and TRBJ2-3 for the parts outside the CDR3, the full variable domain is EPEVTQTPSHQVTQMGQEVILRCVPISNHLYFYWYRQILGQKVEFLVSFYNNEISEKSEIFDDQFSVERPDGSNFTLKIRSTKLEDSAMYFCASTAQGGTDTQYFGPGTRLTVL.

The CDR3: CASSQGGVSTDTQYF. Here the CDR3 DNA reads TGCGCCAGCAGCCAAGGGGGCGTGAGCACAGATACGCAGTATTTT. The J gene is TRBJ2-3, the V gene TRBV4-1, with D tentatively TRBD1 (5 bases). In germline, CDR1 is MGHRA, CDR2 YSYEKL. With 1 base removed from V and 0 bases from J, the gap between germline ends came to 8 bases. This CDR3 has 15 amino acids.

This clonotype was seen a handful of times. The chain links TRBV28 to TRBJ1-2; 10 nucleotides match TRBD1. The germline CDR1 and CDR2 sequences are MDHEN and SYDVKM. With V trimmed by 10 bases and J by 5 bases, 7 bases remained unmatched. This CDR3 has 13 amino acids. DNA for the CDR3: TGTGCCACCCCCCGGGACAGGGGATATGGCTACACCTTC. Its translation is CATPRDRGYGYTF.

The genes are TRBV5-1 and TRBJ2-7; the D is unclear. This CDR3 has 13 residues. Germline V CDR1 and CDR2: SGHRS, YFSETQ. V was cut by 4 bases and J by 4 bases, with 12 bases left in between. The CDR3: CASSKDVAYEQYF. For the CDR3, the DNA is TGCGCCAGCAGCAAGGACGTTGCTTACGAGCAGTACTTC.

The sample holds a few counts of this clonotype. This sequence joins TRBV7-9 and TRBJ1-5; D possibly corresponds to TRBD1 (5 bases). The CDR3 has 16 residues. The germline V gene encodes CDR1 SEHNR and CDR2 FQNEAQ (reference sequence). The ends were cut back, 1 base at V and 6 bases at J, with 16 bases in the middle. The DNA for the CDR3 is TGTGCCAGCAGCTTAGTCGGAGGGGACCGAGGTCAGCCCCAGCATTTT. As protein: CASSLVGGDRGQPQHF.

This clonotype has just one count. The chain joins TRBV7-9 to TRBJ1-1; 9 nucleotides agree with TRBD1. This CDR3 has 14 amino acids. Trimming cost V 7 bases and J 6 bases; bases outside gene matches: 9. Per germline, CDR1 SEHNR and CDR2 FQNEAQ (reference sequence). CDR3 bases: TGTGCCAGCACCGCAGGGACAGGGAAGGCTGAAGCTTTCTTT. This translates into CASTAGTGKAEAFF.

The chain recombines TRBV20-1 with TRBJ2-1, with 7 bases matching TRBD1. V lost 4 bases and J lost 1; bases outside the gene matches: 16. The CDR3 totals 18 residues. Germline values: CDR1 DFQATT, CDR2 SNEGSKA (reference sequence). CDR3 region: CSAIAFGQARKSYNEQFF. The CDR3 DNA sequence: TGCAGTGCTATCGCATTCGGACAGGCTAGGAAGTCCTACAATGAGCAGTTCTTC.

This clonotype occurred many times. V usage is TRBV12-3 or TRBV12-4 and J usage is TRBJ1-2; D is perhaps TRBD1 (6 bases). The CDR3 is 14 amino acids. V was trimmed by 3 bases and J by 6 bases, leaving 14 bases between them. CDR3 residues: CASSFRGGADGYTF. The CDR3, as DNA: TGTGCCAGCAGTTTTAGGGGGGGCGCGGATGGCTACACCTTC.

The chain recombines TRBV20-1 with TRBJ2-7, with 11 nucleotides matching TRBD2. The CDR3 has 14 amino acids. The germline V gene has CDR1 DFQATT and CDR2 SNEGSKA (reference sequence). V trimming: 5 bases; J trimming: 7 bases; junction bases outside the gene matches: 10. CDR3: CSAHVLAGAGEQYF. CDR3 sequence (DNA): TGCAGTGCTCACGTACTAGCGGGAGCGGGAGAGCAGTACTTC.

The rearrangement links TRBV5-1 to TRBJ1-5, with D perhaps TRBD1 (5 bases). The CDR3 is 15 residues long. Germline V lookup: CDR1 SGHRS, CDR2 YFSETQ. Trimming took 0 bases from V and 6 from J, leaving 13 bases between them. CDR3 amino acids: CASSLGDGTPQPQHF. The CDR3 nucleotides are TGCGCCAGCAGCTTGGGGGACGGCACTCCTCAGCCCCAGCATTTT. Combining the CDR3 with reference TRBV5-1 and TRBJ1-5 gives the whole variable domain KAGVTQTPRYLIKTRGQQVTLSCSPISGHRSVSWYQQTPGQGLQFLFEYFSETQRNKGNFPGRFSGRQFSNSRSEMNVSTLELGDSALYLCASSLGDGTPQPQHFGDGTRLSIL.

There are a few counts of this clonotype. The rearrangement links TRBV5-1 to TRBJ2-7; a possible D gene is TRBD1 (5 bases). Germline V gene lookup returns CDR1 SGHRS and CDR2 YFSETQ. The CDR3 contains 15 residues. V lost 0 bases, J lost 5 bases, and 15 bases lay in between. As DNA, the CDR3 is TGCGCCAGCAGCTTGGTGTTAGGAGACAGCAACGAGCAGTACTTC. This translates into CASSLVLGDSNEQYF.

The J gene is TRBJ2-2, the V gene TRBV25-1; the D gene is possibly TRBD1 (5 bases). CDR3 length equals 15 residues. Trimming removed 3 bases at V and 0 bases at J, with 8 bases between. CDR1 and CDR2 from the germline V gene are MGHDK and SYGVNS. CDR3 sequence reads: CASSDPRANTGELFF. The DNA for the CDR3 is TGTGCCAGCAGTGATCCCAGGGCGAACACCGGGGAGCTGTTTTTT.

This clonotype was seen a handful of times. V is TRBV21-1 and J is TRBJ1-2; the D call of TRBD1 is as the table states it, not checked on the DNA. TRBV21-1 is annotated as a pseudogene. The length of the CDR3 is 14 residues. The DNA of the CDR3 is TGTGCCAGCAGCATCCGAGGGACAGTTTATGGCTACACCTTC. Amino acids: CASSIRGTVYGYTF.

The chain links TRBV6-2 or TRBV6-3 to TRBJ2-7; 11 nucleotides align to TRBD2. V gave up 2 bases and J gave up 3 bases; unmatched junction bases: 6. The CDR3 is 16 amino acids. Germline loops: CDR1 MNHEY, CDR2 SVGEGT. The CDR3 coding sequence is TGTGCCAGCAGTTACACTACTAGCGGGGGCCTCTACGAGCAGTACTTC. It is translated as CASSYTTSGGLYEQYF.

V and J are TRBV5-8 and TRBJ2-1; 7 bases agree with TRBD1. The CDR3 spans 15 residues. The junction had 10 bases not matched to a gene; V was cut back by 5 bases and J by 5 bases. CDR1 SGHTS and CDR2 YDEGEE come from the germline V gene. The CDR3 DNA sequence: TGTGCCAGCAGTTGGGACAGAGACTTGGACAATGAGCAGTTCTTC. Translation: CASSWDRDLDNEQFF.